This is a list of T cell receptor beta chains from one sample in a study of blood T cell repertoires in COVID-19. Profiling relied on immunoSEQ multiplex PCR, and the TCRdb table lists in-frame clones only, not all of them. This sample carries roughly 200,000 clones, 83% of them seen once, and the ten largest clones take about 5.3%. What was sequenced was PBMCs or T cells enriched from blood (not recorded which). The receptor set was obtained from a woman aged 45-60 years who had been exposed to COVID-19. CDR3s include the opening cysteine and the closing phenylalanine or tryptophan. A D gene is named only where the DNA matches it firmly. Rows give clone size only sometimes, using once, few, many, or a class for an expanded clone.

v_call,d_call,j_call,clone_size,cdr3_aa,cdr3_nt
TRBV6-5,TRBD1,TRBJ1-5,.,CASSATGDQPQHF,TGTGCCAGCAGCGCGACAGGGGATCAGCCCCAGCATTTT
TRBV3-1/TRBV3-2,.,TRBJ1-1,few,CASSLLPGEAFF,TGTGCCAGCAGCCTGTTACCGGGAGAAGCTTTCTTT
TRBV18,TRBD1,TRBJ1-6,.,CASSQTGTANSPLHF,TGTGCCAGCTCACAAACCGGGACAGCAAATTCACCCCTCCACTTT
TRBV7-2,TRBD2,TRBJ2-3,.,CASSLGGGRGDTQYF,TGTGCCAGCAGCCTGGGGGGAGGGAGGGGAGATACGCAGTATTTT
TRBV6-1,.,TRBJ2-3,.,CASSARGGSADTQYF,TGTGCCAGCAGTGCCCGCGGGGGCTCAGCAGATACGCAGTATTTT
TRBV4-2,TRBD2,TRBJ2-3,.,CASSQFSLAGGSTDTQYF,TGTGCCAGCAGCCAATTTTCACTAGCGGGGGGAAGCACAGATACGCAGTATTTT
TRBV9,TRBD1,TRBJ1-1,.,CASSSDRAGAFF,TGTGCCAGCAGCTCCGACAGGGCCGGGGCTTTCTTT
TRBV7-2,TRBD1,TRBJ1-2,.,CASSLAGTAKANYGYTF,TGTGCCAGCAGCTTAGCGGGGACAGCAAAAGCTAACTATGGCTACACCTTC
TRBV6-5,TRBD1,TRBJ1-4,.,CASSLRDRANEKLFF,TGTGCCAGCAGCCTCCGGGACAGGGCGAATGAAAAACTGTTTTTT
TRBV7-8,TRBD1,TRBJ1-2,.,CASSFFSGTGGFWYGYTF,TGTGCCAGCAGCTTTTTTTCCGGGACAGGGGGCTTCTGGTATGGCTACACCTTC